A single sample is the source of the 13 T cell receptor beta chains below, sequenced in a study of Graves' ophthalmopathy and Graves' hyperthyroidism. Using RNA transcripts, the TCR beta CDR3 regions were amplified. HTBI primers primed a first-round RT-PCR, and a second-round multiplex PCR followed. TCRdb processed the multiplex PCR reads anew with MiXCR; each CDR3 protein has one entry. The sample yields about 740,000 distinct CDR3 sequences, about 44% seen once. Source material: peripheral blood. These receptors were collected from an adult man with Graves' ophthalmopathy.

This clonotype was counted a few times. This chain uses TRBV5-6 with TRBJ1-2; possibly TRBD1 for D (5 bases). This CDR3 region has 12 residues. Germline V lookup: CDR1 SGHDT, CDR2 YYEEEE. The ends were cut back, 6 bases at V and 1 base at J, with 7 bases in the middle. The CDR3 coding sequence is TGTGCCAGCATGGGGGGTAACTATGGCTACACCTTC. It codes for CASMGGNYGYTF. Drawing the rest from reference TRBV5-6 and TRBJ1-2, the complete variable domain is DAGVTQSPTHLIKTRGQQVTLRCSPKSGHDTVSWYQQALGQGPQFIFQYYEEEERQRGNFPDRFSGHQFPNYSSELNVNALLLGDSALYLCASMGGNYGYTFGSGTRLTVV.

About this clonotype: A single base is all that separates this from a far larger clone, so a read error is likely. This chain joins TRBV7-9 and TRBJ2-5; D not resolved. V lost 1 base and J 1 base, leaving 4 bases between the germline ends. CDR1 and CDR2 from the germline V gene are SEHNR and FQNEAQ (reference sequence). This CDR3 region has 13 residues. The CDR3 DNA is TGTGCCAGCAGCTTAGACTTCCAAGAGACCCAGTACTTC. Residues: CASSLDFQETQYF.

This chain connects TRBV7-6 to TRBJ2-2; 8 nucleotides align to TRBD2. Per germline, CDR1 SGHVS and CDR2 FNYEAQ. Losses at the gene ends were 5 bases for V and 4 bases for J; bases not matched to a gene: 12. The CDR3 is 17 amino acids. The CDR3 DNA follows: TGTGCCAGCAGCCTCCGCCGGCTAGCGGGTGGCACCGGGGAGCTGTTTTTT. Protein sequence: CASSLRRLAGGTGELFF.

At least ten counts were recorded for this clonotype. The genes are TRBV27 and TRBJ2-7; 13 bases agree with TRBD2. Germline CDR1 MNHEY, CDR2 SMNVEV (reference sequence). The CDR3 consists of 15 residues. V was pared by 6 bases and J by 2 bases, with 4 bases of the junction left unmatched. The CDR3 reads CASRPLAGGPYEQYF. CDR3 bases: TGTGCCAGCAGGCCACTAGCGGGAGGGCCCTACGAGCAGTACTTC.

This clonotype has a count of ten or more. The J gene is TRBJ1-2, the V gene TRBV29-1; 8 positions match TRBD1. Germline values: CDR1 SQVTM, CDR2 ANQGSEA. This CDR3 has 13 residues. With 6 bases clipped from V and 8 bases from J, the junction kept 11 bases outside the gene matches. CDR3 region: CSVRGQGRQGYTF. The CDR3 DNA reads TGCAGCGTCCGTGGACAGGGCAGGCAAGGCTACACCTTC. The variable domain in full, completed from reference TRBV29-1 and TRBJ1-2, reads SAVISQKPSRDICQRGTSLTIQCQVDSQVTMMFWYRQQPGQSLTLIATANQGSEATYESGFVIDKFPISRPNLTFSTLTVSNMSPEDSSIYLCSVRGQGRQGYTFGSGTRLTVV.

In this sample, this clonotype turned up a few times. Sequence at one end of the junction differs from germline and may be a read error. This chain links TRBV10-3 with TRBJ1-6; D gene ambiguous. Per the germline V gene, CDR1 is ENHRY and CDR2 is SYGVKD. The CDR3 is 15 residues long. The CDR3 reads CASSYSPSYNSPLHF. The CDR3 nucleotides are TGTGCCAGCAGTTACTCGCCCTCCTATAATTCACCCCTCCACTTT.

As concerns this clonotype: Given a much more abundant clone one base away, this may be a read error. The DNA for the CDR3 is TGTGCCAGCGGACAGTACATGAACACTGAAGCTTCCTTT. It encodes CASGQYMNTEASF. The V and J genes are TRBV7-9 and TRBJ1-1; perhaps TRBD1 as D (6 bases). Germline V gene data show CDR1 as SEHNR and CDR2 as FQNEAQ (reference sequence). The CDR3 runs 13 residues.

The rearrangement joins TRBV7-9 to TRBJ2-7; D might be TRBD1 (8 bases). This CDR3 is 17 amino acids long. V lost 2 bases and J lost 3, with 20 bases in between. Germline CDR1 and CDR2: SEHNR and FQNEAQ (reference sequence). The CDR3 protein is CASSLSGGWAGVYEQYF. CDR3 nucleotide sequence: TGTGCCAGCAGCTTATCAGGGGGCTGGGCGGGAGTCTACGAGCAGTACTTC.

The V gene is TRBV2, the J gene TRBJ1-5, with TRBD1 matching 7 bases. Trimming removed 5 bases from V and 0 bases from J; junction bases left unmatched: 4. Germline-derived CDR1 and CDR2 are SNHLY and FYNNEI. This CDR3 has 15 amino acids. The CDR3 region is CASSTPGGSNQPQHF. The CDR3 coding sequence is TGTGCCAGCAGTACCCCAGGGGGTAGCAATCAGCCCCAGCATTTT. The full variable domain, completed using reference TRBV2 and TRBJ1-5, is EPEVTQTPSHQVTQMGQEVILRCVPISNHLYFYWYRQILGQKVEFLVSFYNNEISEKSEIFDDQFSVERPDGSNFTLKIRSTKLEDSAMYFCASSTPGGSNQPQHFGDGTRLSIL.

With respect to this clonotype: The missing conserved phenylalanine or tryptophan at the end of this CDR3 makes a read error likely. No DNA is shown, since the ends of the CDR3 on it are uncertain; the CDR3 is the one TCRdb lists. The chain combines TRBV29-1 with TRBJ2-7. The CDR3 is made up of 8 amino acids, end residues included. Per germline, CDR1 SQVTM and CDR2 ANQGSEA. The CDR3 loop is CSVEDVLG.

V usage is TRBV2 and J usage is TRBJ1-1; 8 nucleotides align to TRBD1. J lost 3 bases, V lost 6 bases, and 9 bases had no gene match. This CDR3 contains 15 residues. The germline CDR1 and CDR2 sequences are SNHLY and FYNNEI. CDR3 in DNA: TGTGCCAGCAGACCCGGTGACAGGGGATACACTGAAGCTTTCTTT. Translating gives CASRPGDRGYTEAFF.

J is TRBJ2-2 and V is TRBV25-1; 9 bases align to TRBD2. This CDR3 comprises 17 residues. In germline, CDR1 is MGHDK, CDR2 SYGVNS. V lost 4 bases to trimming and J lost 3 bases; unmatched junction nucleotides: 9. This CDR3 reads CASSARAGGFDTGELFF. CDR3 in DNA: TGTGCCAGCAGTGCCAGAGCGGGGGGCTTTGACACCGGGGAGCTGTTTTTT.

At least ten counts were recorded for this clonotype. The chain is built from TRBV20-1 and TRBJ2-7, with D possibly being TRBD1 (6 bases). The CDR3 is 13 residues long. Germline CDR1 is DFQATT and CDR2 is SNEGSKA (reference sequence). V was clipped by 1 base and J by 3 bases, with 10 bases between them. The CDR3 DNA follows: TGCAGTGCTAGAGGGGACACAAGCTACGAGCAGTACTTC. Translated, it gives CSARGDTSYEQYF.